This T cell receptor (beta chain) was retrieved from a study of shared clonotypes between healthy human individuals. How the authors handled the data: Filtering differed for immunoSEQ, which gave only junction sequences without quality scores. Method: immunoSEQ multiplex PCR; TCRdb's copy keeps in-frame clones and lacks some. D and trimming were read from the DNA, whereas the V and J calls and clone size are those reported in that table. The repertoire holds millions of clones, with 85% to 95% as singletons. CDR3 length equals 14 residues. CDR1 is LNHDA and CDR2 is SQIVND in the germline V gene (reference sequence). Trimming took off 5 bases at V and 9 bases at J, with 17 bases between the two ends. Donation came from healthy HIV-negative adults that had no recent acute infections or vaccinations.

The rearrangement joins TRBV19 to TRBJ1-5, with TRBD1 as a possible D gene (6 bases). What was sequenced was naive CD4+ T cells sorted from blood. As for subset: CD45RA+ positively selected. The sequence was collected from a man aged 18 to 30 in good health. CDR3 bases: TGTGCCAGTAGTTTAGGGGCGGAGACAGGGCCCCAGCATTTT. Amino acids: CASSLGAETGPQHF.